The 31 T cell receptor beta chains given below trace back to one sample, sequenced in a study of stem cell transplantation in POMP-related autoinflammatory disease. Clones were read by immunoSEQ multiplex PCR, and TCRdb kept only the in-frame ones, dropping some. The sample carries tens of thousands of clones, around 90% recorded once. The sample consisted of CD4+ T cells from PBMCs, taken after stem cell transplantation. The source is a human patient with POMP-related autoinflammation and immune dysregulation (PRAID). Some T cells may have originated in the graft donor.

The chain carries TRBV19 and TRBJ2-5; perhaps TRBD1 as D (6 bases). Trimming pared 5 bases from V and 4 bases from J, leaving 17 bases between. The length of the CDR3 is 15 residues. Germline loops: CDR1 LNHDA, CDR2 SQIVND (reference sequence). CDR3 nucleotides: TGTGCCAGTAGTGAAAGTTGGACAGCCTTAGAGACCCAGTACTTC. Amino acid sequence: CASSESWTALETQYF.

This clone was counted once. CDR3 sequence: CASSLSSTDTQYF. DNA of the CDR3: TGTGCCAGCAGCTTATCGTCCACAGATACGCAGTATTTT. V is TRBV7-9 and J is TRBJ2-3, with no clear D. Germline-derived CDR1 and CDR2 are SEHNR and FQNEAQ (reference sequence). The CDR3 length is 13 residues. V was trimmed by 2 bases and J by 2 bases, leaving 5 bases between them.

The rearrangement uses TRBV9 and TRBJ2-3; 7 bases map to TRBD1. The V gene's germline CDR1 is SGDLS and CDR2 YYNGEE. Unmatched junction bases numbered 1, after V lost 0 bases and J lost 6 bases. This CDR3 spans 13 amino acids. CDR3 sequence reads: CASSVEGADTQYF. CDR3 DNA: TGTGCCAGCAGCGTAGAGGGGGCGGATACGCAGTATTTT.

This clone was observed once. The gene calls are TRBV5-1 and TRBJ2-3; unclear D gene. CDR1 and CDR2 (germline): SGHRS, YFSETQ. The CDR3 totals 14 residues. V was shortened by 0 bases and J by 4 bases, with 9 bases between the two germline ends. The CDR3: CASSLAVEPDTQYF. The CDR3 DNA is TGCGCCAGCAGCTTGGCGGTGGAACCAGATACGCAGTATTTT.

The gene calls are TRBV28 and TRBJ2-2; D is ambiguous. The germline CDR1 and CDR2 sequences are MDHEN and SYDVKM. The V end was cut by 3 bases, the J end by 2 bases, with 7 bases between. The CDR3 runs 14 residues. CDR3 sequence (DNA): TGTGCCAGCAGTTTCCCGGATAACACCGGGGAGCTGTTTTTT. It specifies CASSFPDNTGELFF.

The V and J genes are TRBV6-1 and TRBJ2-1; 9 bases are shared with TRBD1. Per germline, CDR1 MNHNS and CDR2 SASEGT. The V gene end was trimmed by 3 bases and the J gene end by 12 bases; junction bases not matched to a gene: 3. The CDR3 sequence is 12 residues long. This chain's CDR3 is CASSELTGGQFF. The CDR3 nucleotides are TGTGCCAGCAGTGAGTTGACAGGGGGGCAGTTCTTC.

In nucleotides, the CDR3 is TGTGCCACCAGTGATTTGGGAGAAGAAGAGTCCGGGGAGCTGTTTTTT. Translated, it gives CATSDLGEEESGELFF. The gene calls are TRBV24-1 and TRBJ2-2; D gene ambiguous. The germline V gene has CDR1 KGHDR and CDR2 SFDVKD. The V end lost 0 bases, the J end lost 6 bases, and 13 bases lay between the germline ends. This CDR3 comprises 16 residues.

The J gene is TRBJ2-3, the V gene TRBV11-1, with D possibly TRBD2 on 6 matching bases. CDR1 and CDR2 from the germline V gene are SGHAT and FQDESV (reference sequence). Trimming pared 0 bases from V and 2 bases from J, leaving 12 bases between. The CDR3 is made up of 16 amino acids. In nucleotides, the CDR3 is TGTGCCAGCAGCTTAGCGGCGGGGCCCCCCACAGATACGCAGTATTTT. Translation: CASSLAAGPPTDTQYF.

V gene TRBV23-1 combines with J gene TRBJ2-5; D gene uncertain. TRBV23-1 is placed among ORFs of uncertain function. The V end lost 7 bases, the J end lost 2 bases, and 29 bases lay between the germline ends. This CDR3 contains 19 residues. CDR3 coding DNA: TGCGCCAGCAATCCGGCAGCAGTCAATAGCTACAGTCAACAAGAGACCCAGTACTTC. Its protein product is CASNPAAVNSYSQQETQYF.

The chain employs TRBV5-1 and TRBJ2-5; the D gene could be TRBD1 or TRBD2 (5 bases each). Per germline, CDR1 SGHRS and CDR2 YFSETQ. This CDR3 is 13 amino acids long. V was trimmed by 4 bases and J by 5 bases, leaving 12 bases between them. The CDR3 DNA reads as TGCGCCAGCAGCCGGGGCCCAGGGGAGACCCAGTACTTC. Translation gives CASSRGPGETQYF.

The genes are TRBV30 and TRBJ2-7; D unresolved. V lost 0 bases and J lost 5, with 11 bases in between. In germline, CDR1 is GTSNPN, CDR2 SVGIG (reference sequence). The CDR3 extends over 13 amino acids. CDR3 DNA: TGTGCCTGGAGTGTAATACCAGAACACGAGCAGTACTTC. This sequence encodes CAWSVIPEHEQYF.

The chain has TRBV18 and TRBJ1-5; tentatively, D is TRBD1 (6 bases). The CDR3 sequence is 16 residues long. Trimming removed 1 base from V and 3 bases from J, with 13 bases in between. CDR1 and CDR2 from the germline V gene are KGHSH and LQKENI. CDR3 amino acids: CASSPLQGHHNQPQHF. The CDR3 coding sequence is TGTGCCAGCTCACCACTGCAGGGACACCACAATCAGCCCCAGCATTTT.

This sequence joins TRBV28 and TRBJ2-3; D is possibly TRBD2 (6 bases). V was trimmed by 8 bases and J by 7 bases, leaving 13 bases between them. Germline V lookup: CDR1 MDHEN, CDR2 SYDVKM. This CDR3 has 12 amino acids. DNA for the CDR3: TGTGCCAGCCAGGGTGGGGGGTATACGCAGTATTTT. It codes for CASQGGGYTQYF.

The chain links TRBV6-5 to TRBJ2-5; TRBD1 might be the D (5 bases). Germline CDR1 reads MNHEY; CDR2 reads SVGAGI. V was pared by 10 bases and J by 3 bases, with 15 bases between. The CDR3 runs to 13 residues. Here the CDR3 reads CATRVRAEETQYF. For the CDR3, the DNA is TGTGCCACCAGGGTCAGGGCAGAAGAGACCCAGTACTTC.

This sequence joins TRBV6-5 and TRBJ2-5; either TRBD1 or TRBD2 may supply D (5 bases each). There are 14 residues in the CDR3. The V and J ends lost 6 bases and 4 bases respectively, with 15 bases between them. CDR1 MNHEY and CDR2 SVGAGI come from the germline V gene. CDR3 protein: CASRTGLGGETQYF. DNA of the CDR3: TGTGCCAGCAGGACCGGGCTTGGGGGAGAGACCCAGTACTTC.

The chain is built from TRBV28 and TRBJ2-1; D not resolved. The CDR3 extends over 15 amino acids. CDR1 is MDHEN and CDR2 is SYDVKM in the germline V gene. Trimming took off 1 base at V and 2 bases at J, with 9 bases between the two ends. The CDR3 DNA is TGTGCCAGCAGTTTATTACCCCCCGCCTACAATGAGCAGTTCTTC. Amino acids: CASSLLPPAYNEQFF.

V usage is TRBV5-1 and J usage is TRBJ1-2; no definite D call. Germline CDR1 and CDR2: SGHRS and YFSETQ. This CDR3 comprises 14 residues. Trimming pared 0 bases from V and 9 bases from J, leaving 15 bases between. In DNA, the CDR3 is TGCGCCAGCAGCTTGGAGGACTGGGCAAATAGCTACACCTTC. Protein sequence: CASSLEDWANSYTF.

This chain links TRBV19 with TRBJ1-1; D is uncertain. Trimming left V 4 bases short and J 1 base short, with 7 bases between. Germline V lookup: CDR1 LNHDA, CDR2 SQIVND (reference sequence). The CDR3 runs 13 residues. The CDR3 here is CASSTERNTEAFF. The CDR3, as DNA: TGTGCCAGTAGTACCGAGAGGAACACTGAAGCTTTCTTT. Full variable domain (remainder filled in from reference TRBV19 and TRBJ1-1): DGGITQSPKYLFRKEGQNVTLSCEQNLNHDAMYWYRQDPGQGLRLIYYSQIVNDFQKGDIAEGYSVSREKKESFPLTVTSAQKNPTAFYLCASSTERNTEAFFGQGTRLTVV.

This clone was observed a handful of times. The rearrangement uses TRBV18 and TRBJ1-1; D call uncertain. CDR1 and CDR2 (germline): KGHSH, LQKENI. The CDR3 runs 14 residues. The germline V and J ends were trimmed by 2 bases and 1 base, with 8 bases remaining between them. This chain's CDR3 is CASSPGAENTEAFF. CDR3 DNA: TGTGCCAGCTCACCAGGCGCCGAGAACACTGAAGCTTTCTTT. Drawing the rest from reference TRBV18 and TRBJ1-1, the complete variable domain is NAGVMQNPRHLVRRRGQEARLRCSPMKGHSHVYWYRQLPEEGLKFMVYLQKENIIDESGMPKERFSAEFPKEGPSILRIQQVVRGDSAAYFCASSPGAENTEAFFGQGTRLTVV.

This chain connects TRBV19 to TRBJ2-1, with D perhaps matching TRBD1 (6 bases). The germline CDR1 and CDR2 sequences are LNHDA and SQIVND (reference sequence). This CDR3 spans 16 amino acids. Trimming stripped 5 bases from V and 4 bases from J, with 18 bases between. CDR3 protein: CASSFQQGLGYNEQFF. CDR3 DNA sequence: TGTGCCAGTAGTTTCCAACAGGGATTGGGGTACAATGAGCAGTTCTTC.

The rearrangement uses TRBV24-1 and TRBJ2-1, with 9 bases lining up with TRBD2. Germline lookup yields CDR1 KGHDR and CDR2 SFDVKD. This CDR3 spans 16 amino acids. Trimming at V came to 9 bases and at J to 4 bases, leaving 12 bases not matched to a gene. The DNA for the CDR3 is TGTGCCACCGTAGATTTTTCTAGCGGGGCATACAATGAGCAGTTCTTC. This encodes CATVDFSSGAYNEQFF.

This clone was seen once. The chain links TRBV10-3 to TRBJ1-2; possible D gene TRBD1, 5 bases. Per germline, CDR1 ENHRY and CDR2 SYGVKD. This CDR3 comprises 17 residues. V lost 10 bases to trimming and J lost 3 bases, with 27 bases between them. CDR3 residues: CATMGYRQSGDYYGYTF. For the CDR3, the DNA is TGTGCCACAATGGGGTATCGACAGAGTGGGGACTACTATGGCTACACCTTC.

This sequence joins TRBV27 and TRBJ2-1; TRBD2 matches at 14 bases. Germline V gene lookup returns CDR1 MNHEY and CDR2 SMNVEV (reference sequence). This CDR3 region has 15 residues. V trimming: 4 bases; J trimming: 9 bases; junction bases outside the gene matches: 5. The CDR3 reads CASSWGLAGVGEQFF. The CDR3 nucleotides read TGTGCCAGCAGTTGGGGACTAGCGGGGGTGGGTGAGCAGTTCTTC.

The V call is TRBV10-3, the J call TRBJ1-4, with D tentatively TRBD1 (5 bases). The CDR3 is 16 residues long. V was pared by 0 bases and J by 7 bases, with 15 bases between. Germline CDR1 is ENHRY and CDR2 is SYGVKD. CDR3 loop: CAISESAGVISEKLFF. CDR3 DNA: TGTGCCATCAGTGAGTCGGCGGGGGTTATTAGTGAAAAACTGTTTTTT.

This clone has a single count. The J gene is TRBJ2-3, the V gene TRBV11-3, with a tentative D call TRBD1 (5 bases). V was clipped by 1 base and J by 2 bases, with 10 bases between them. This CDR3 has 15 amino acids. Germline values: CDR1 SGHNT, CDR2 YENEEA. The CDR3 bases are TGTGCCAGCAGCTTAGGGGCAGGGAACACAGATACGCAGTATTTT. It is translated as CASSLGAGNTDTQYF.

This clone was detected only once. The chain couples TRBV6-5 to TRBJ1-1; D perhaps matches TRBD1 (5 bases). This CDR3 is 11 amino acids long. The V gene's germline CDR1 is MNHEY and CDR2 SVGAGI. Between the trimmed V and J ends, which lost 6 bases and 6 bases, there was a span of 8 bases. The CDR3 reads CASRRGSEAFF. CDR3 DNA: TGTGCCAGCAGGAGGGGCTCTGAAGCTTTCTTT.

The chain is built from TRBV5-1 and TRBJ2-2; 10 bases fit TRBD1. With 1 base clipped from V and 6 bases from J, the junction kept 3 bases outside the gene matches. The CDR3 has 15 amino acids. CDR1 and CDR2 from the germline V gene are SGHRS and YFSETQ. The CDR3 reads CASSLWTGGPGELFF. Here the CDR3 DNA reads TGCGCCAGCAGCTTGTGGACAGGGGGTCCCGGGGAGCTGTTTTTT.

This chain links TRBV29-1 with TRBJ2-1; D might be TRBD1 (5 bases). The CDR3 sequence is 12 residues long. Trimming shortened V by 3 bases and J by 3 bases, and 6 bases separated the two germline ends. Germline CDR1 and CDR2: SQVTM and ANQGSEA. CDR3 sequence (DNA): TGCAGCGTTGACAGGGACTACAATGAGCAGTTCTTC. Translated, it gives CSVDRDYNEQFF.

This sequence joins TRBV24-1 and TRBJ2-3, with 12 bases identical to TRBD1. The CDR3 length is 16 residues. Germline V gene lookup returns CDR1 KGHDR and CDR2 SFDVKD. With V trimmed by 5 bases and J by 5 bases, 7 bases remained unmatched. CDR3 DNA: TGTGCCACCAGTGCCCGGGACAGGGGGCGCGGAGATACGCAGTATTTT. The encoded protein is CATSARDRGRGDTQYF.

The chain combines TRBV5-1 with TRBJ1-1, with 8 bases lining up with TRBD1. V dropped 4 bases and J dropped 1; count of bases not matched to a gene: 6. The CDR3 sequence is 15 residues long. Germline loops: CDR1 SGHRS, CDR2 YFSETQ. CDR3 protein: CASSPQGQANTEAFF. The CDR3 nucleotides are TGCGCCAGCAGCCCCCAGGGACAGGCGAACACTGAAGCTTTCTTT. The full variable domain, completed using reference TRBV5-1 and TRBJ1-1, is KAGVTQTPRYLIKTRGQQVTLSCSPISGHRSVSWYQQTPGQGLQFLFEYFSETQRNKGNFPGRFSGRQFSNSRSEMNVSTLELGDSALYLCASSPQGQANTEAFFGQGTRLTVV.

The V and J genes are TRBV6-5 and TRBJ2-3; D ambiguous. The CDR3 has 14 amino acids. Trimming took off 2 bases at V and 3 bases at J, with 9 bases between the two ends. Germline V lookup: CDR1 MNHEY, CDR2 SVGAGI. As DNA, the CDR3 is TGTGCCAGCAGTTACGACCCGATGACAGATACGCAGTATTTT. Amino acid sequence: CASSYDPMTDTQYF.